A selection of T cell receptor beta chains follows, all from one sample in a study of blood T cell repertoires in COVID-19. Sequencing used immunoSEQ multiplex PCR; TCRdb keeps in-frame clones, though not all of them. This sample has about 140,000 clones, with around 80% found just once. What was sequenced was peripheral blood. The origin of the receptors is a woman older than 75 in a cohort sampled during active or convalescent COVID-19. Each CDR3 is given with its conserved first and last residue. Each record gives: V gene, CDR3 length, CDR3 protein.

>TRBV19|16
CASSKGADRVNSPLHF
>TRBV5-4|15
CASSPSGVMKYEQYF
>TRBV11-2|15
CASSSRTGHNSPLHF
>TRBV4-2|16
CASSQGPQVAGAPMFF
>TRBV19|14
CASSTGPQLGTQYF
>TRBV2|14
CASRVQGVYDGYTF
>TRBV6-5|15
CASSPGTVPQETQYF
>TRBV3-1/TRBV3-2|17
CASSQEGQLGGGTEAFF
>TRBV6-6|14
CASSPGGAHYGYTF
>TRBV7-2|15
CASSLDPTANQPQHF
>TRBV7-2|16
CASSSLAGGREDTQYF
>TRBV27|17
CASRHQGQGPLNTEAFF
>TRBV27|18
CASSLRVQGALSLSEAFF
>TRBV5-1|14
CASSMAQVADTQYF
>TRBV5-8|12
CASSLRLHGYTF
>TRBV7-8|15
CASSLLDRLGNTIYF
>TRBV7-2|14
CASRLTTGFEKLFF
>TRBV5-6|13
CASSPDRGVGYTF
>TRBV6-5|13
CASRDRGPYEQYF
>TRBV5-4|15
CASSKSLWGRDTQYF
>TRBV27|17
CASSPREAAGGTNEQFF
>TRBV7-9|15
CASSPGLAGLDEQYF
>TRBV7-8|18
CASSPRGRAARSAGELFF
>TRBV19|15
CASSIFLTGNQPQHF
>TRBV7-9|14
CASSQWGGTYEQYF
>TRBV2|13
CASGLGAHQPQHF
>TRBV14|14
CASSLDRKDYGYTF